Presented here are 20 T cell receptor beta chains from one specimen sequenced in a study of beta chain features in type 1 diabetes. Investigators reverse transcribed all isolated RNA, so they sequenced expressed TCRB transcripts. Measured with immunoSEQ multiplex PCR; TCRdb has only the in-frame clones, and not every one. The table has 300,000 to 450,000 clones, roughly 12% seen once; the top ten hold 0.017%. Material: naive CD4+ T cells from blood. These receptors were collected from a man younger than 35 in good health.

The chain couples TRBV5-1 to TRBJ2-1; TRBD2 aligns across 9 bases. This CDR3 has 15 amino acids. Germline trimming cut 5 bases from V and 7 bases from J; bases unmatched to any gene: 10. The germline V gene encodes CDR1 SGHRS and CDR2 YFSETQ. The CDR3 is CASSLMAGGQNEQFF. The CDR3 coding sequence is TGCGCCAGCAGTCTCATGGCGGGGGGGCAGAATGAGCAGTTCTTC. Together with reference TRBV5-1 and TRBJ2-1, the CDR3 gives the full variable domain: KAGVTQTPRYLIKTRGQQVTLSCSPISGHRSVSWYQQTPGQGLQFLFEYFSETQRNKGNFPGRFSGRQFSNSRSEMNVSTLELGDSALYLCASSLMAGGQNEQFFGPGTRLTVL.

Here the CDR3 DNA reads TGTGCCTGGAGTGCCTCACTAGCGGGCGGGGGGCTCGAGACCCAGTACTTC. It codes for CAWSASLAGGGLETQYF. The chain has TRBV30 and TRBJ2-5; 9 bases match TRBD2. V shed 1 base, J shed 5 bases, and the junction held 14 bases outside the gene matches. The CDR3 is made up of 17 amino acids. The V gene's germline CDR1 is GTSNPN and CDR2 SVGIG (reference sequence).

This clone was seen a few times. The genes are TRBV5-1 and TRBJ2-3; no reliable D call. Germline CDR1 reads SGHRS; CDR2 reads YFSETQ. CDR3 length: 14 residues. Trimming pared 2 bases from V and 1 base from J, leaving 8 bases between. The chain's CDR3 is CASSFLTGTDTQYF. The CDR3 DNA follows: TGCGCCAGCAGCTTTCTTACGGGCACAGATACGCAGTATTTT.

This clone was found many times. This chain uses TRBV23-1 with TRBJ2-6, with a weak D call TRBD2 (5 bases). TRBV23-1 falls under the ORF class, with uncertain function. The CDR3 is 15 residues long. V gave up 7 bases and J gave up 4 bases, with 14 bases separating them. The CDR3 is CASIGRGSGANVLTF. CDR3 sequence (DNA): TGCGCCAGCATCGGACGGGGATCCGGGGCCAACGTCCTGACTTTC.

V usage is TRBV18 and J usage is TRBJ2-3; 13 positions match TRBD2. CDR3 size: 16 residues. Germline V lookup: CDR1 KGHSH, CDR2 LQKENI. The J segment lost 5 bases and the V segment lost 3 bases, leaving 5 bases of the junction unmatched. CDR3 sequence (DNA): TGTGCCAGCTCACCGGGGACTAGCGGGGAGGTAGATACGCAGTATTTT. Protein sequence: CASSPGTSGEVDTQYF.

This clone was picked up a small number of times. J is TRBJ1-1 and V is TRBV5-1; TRBD1 matches at 8 bases. The germline gives CDR1 SGHRS, CDR2 YFSETQ. The CDR3 has 13 amino acids. The junction had 2 bases not matched to a gene; V was cut back by 2 bases and J by 5 bases. CDR3 in DNA: TGCGCCAGCAGCTTTGGACAGGGTACTGAAGCTTTCTTT. Translation: CASSFGQGTEAFF.

This clone was counted a few times. This chain connects TRBV10-3 to TRBJ2-1, with 9 bases identical to TRBD2. The trim removed 8 bases at V and 3 bases at J, leaving 8 bases unmatched. Germline CDR1 is ENHRY and CDR2 is SYGVKD. The CDR3 is 15 amino acids. CDR3 protein: CAIALVAGDYNEQFF. CDR3 nucleotides: TGTGCCATCGCGTTGGTAGCGGGGGACTACAATGAGCAGTTCTTC.

The gene calls are TRBV11-2 and TRBJ2-2; perhaps TRBD1 as D (6 bases). The CDR3 totals 15 residues. V lost 5 bases and J 4 bases, leaving 14 bases between the germline ends. The V gene's germline CDR1 is SGHAT and CDR2 FQNNGV. The DNA for the CDR3 is TGTGCCAGCAGCCCCCGGGACAAAATCACCGGGGAGCTGTTTTTT. It is translated as CASSPRDKITGELFF.

The chain links TRBV4-3 to TRBJ2-6; 11 nucleotides line up with TRBD2. CDR3 length: 20 residues. After removal of 3 bases from V and 0 bases from J, the junction contained 10 bases not matched to a gene. From germline, CDR1 is LGHNA and CDR2 YSLEER. The CDR3 nucleotides are TGCGCCAGCAGCCACCGGGTGCTAGCGGGAGGTAGCTCTGGGGCCAACGTCCTGACTTTC. This sequence encodes CASSHRVLAGGSSGANVLTF.

The chain couples TRBV6-5 to TRBJ2-3; possibly TRBD2 for D (5 bases). Germline V lookup: CDR1 MNHEY, CDR2 SVGAGI. The CDR3 is made up of 12 amino acids. Trimming removed 11 bases at V and 6 bases at J, with 15 bases between. The CDR3 bases are TGTGCCTTATCATCGGACTCGGATACGCAGTATTTT. Translating gives CALSSDSDTQYF.

V is TRBV4-2 and J is TRBJ2-1, with TRBD2 matching 14 bases. J gave up 8 bases and V 2 bases, and 5 bases lay outside the gene matches. Germline CDR1 LGHNA, CDR2 YNFKEQ. This CDR3 has 16 amino acids. The DNA for the CDR3 is TGTGCCAGCAGCCAATCGACTAGCGGGAGGGGGCATGAGCAGTTCTTC. The encoded protein is CASSQSTSGRGHEQFF.

The table lists this clone with a few counts. The chain links TRBV18 to TRBJ1-1; 7 positions agree with TRBD1. V lost 3 bases, J lost 6 bases, and 7 bases stayed unmatched. The CDR3 is made up of 14 amino acids. Per the germline V gene, CDR1 is KGHSH and CDR2 is LQKENI. The CDR3 nucleotides read TGTGCCAGCTCACCCACAGGGGAAGGGGCTGAAGCTTTCTTT. This sequence encodes CASSPTGEGAEAFF.

This sequence joins TRBV27 and TRBJ2-2; 9 bases align to TRBD1. Trimming at V came to 4 bases and at J to 2 bases, leaving 5 bases not matched to a gene. The CDR3 length is 16 residues. The germline gives CDR1 MNHEY, CDR2 SMNVEV (reference sequence). In DNA form, the CDR3 reads TGTGCCAGCAGTTCCTGGGACAGGGTCAACACCGGGGAGCTGTTTTTT. Translated, it gives CASSSWDRVNTGELFF.

Remarks on this clone: The junction departs from the called germline gene at one end, perhaps through a read error. The V call is TRBV7-7, the J call TRBJ2-7; D may be TRBD2 (5 bases). The CDR3 loop spans 13 amino acids. CDR1 is SSHAT, CDR2 FNYEAQ, per germline (reference sequence). The CDR3 DNA reads TGTGCTAGCAGCCACCGACTATCTGGGGAGCAGTACTTC. Protein sequence: CASSHRLSGEQYF.

This clone was seen only a few times. The rearrangement uses TRBV30 and TRBJ1-2; tentatively, D is TRBD1 (6 bases). The germline V and J ends were trimmed by 2 bases and 8 bases, with 21 bases remaining between them. Germline V CDR1 and CDR2: GTSNPN, SVGIG (reference sequence). The CDR3 is 15 residues long. The DNA for the CDR3 is TGTGCCTGGAGTTCCGTGACAGGACTGACCGGAGGCTACACCTTC. As protein: CAWSSVTGLTGGYTF.

This rearrangement joins TRBV30 to TRBJ1-1, with D possibly matching TRBD1 (6 bases). In germline, CDR1 is GTSNPN, CDR2 SVGIG (reference sequence). This CDR3 contains 14 residues. V lost 4 bases and J lost 4, with 16 bases in between. As DNA, the CDR3 is TGTGCCTGGAATCGAGGGGGTAAGGGCACTGAAGCTTTCTTT. Its protein product is CAWNRGGKGTEAFF.

This clone was seen a few times. The rearrangement uses TRBV4-2 and TRBJ2-7; 13 nucleotides align to TRBD2. The germline V gene has CDR1 LGHNA and CDR2 YNFKEQ. The CDR3 extends over 16 amino acids. J gave up 4 bases and V 4 bases, and 7 bases lay outside the gene matches. In DNA, the CDR3 is TGTGCCAGCAGCCCCCAAGGGACTAGCGGGAAGTACGAGCAGTACTTC. As protein: CASSPQGTSGKYEQYF.

V is TRBV30 and J is TRBJ1-6; D remains ambiguous. Germline CDR1 and CDR2: GTSNPN and SVGIG (reference sequence). The CDR3 contains 13 residues. Trimming removed 2 bases at V and 7 bases at J, with 9 bases between. The CDR3 region has the DNA TGTGCCTGGAGTTTAACAGCAAATTCACCCCTCCACTTT. It translates to CAWSLTANSPLHF.

This clone was picked up a small number of times. This chain connects TRBV11-3 to TRBJ2-1; D remains ambiguous. V was clipped by 0 bases and J by 8 bases, with 8 bases between them. Germline V lookup: CDR1 SGHNT, CDR2 YENEEA. The CDR3 is made up of 13 amino acids. The CDR3 nucleotides read TGTGCCAGCAGCTTAGAACGGGTGGATGAGCAGTTCTTC. Protein sequence: CASSLERVDEQFF.

This clone turned up a few times. The sample holds other DNA sequences that translate to the same CDR3. The V and J genes are TRBV10-3 and TRBJ2-5; 9 nucleotides align to TRBD1. Germline lookup yields CDR1 ENHRY and CDR2 SYGVKD. The junction had 0 bases not matched to a gene; V was cut back by 6 bases and J by 1 base. The CDR3 runs to 13 residues. CDR3: CAIRGQGQETQYF. The CDR3 nucleotides are TGTGCCATCAGGGGACAGGGCCAAGAGACCCAGTACTTC.